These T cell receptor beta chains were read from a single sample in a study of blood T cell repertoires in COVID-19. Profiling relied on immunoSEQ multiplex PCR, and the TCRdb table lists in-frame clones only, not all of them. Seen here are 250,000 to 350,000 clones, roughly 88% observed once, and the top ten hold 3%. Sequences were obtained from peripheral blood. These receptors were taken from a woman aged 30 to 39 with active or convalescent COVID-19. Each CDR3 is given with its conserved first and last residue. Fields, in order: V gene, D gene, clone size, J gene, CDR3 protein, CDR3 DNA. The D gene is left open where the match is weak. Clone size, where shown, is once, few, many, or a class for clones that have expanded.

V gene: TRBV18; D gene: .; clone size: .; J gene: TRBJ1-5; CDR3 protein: CASSPTTGYQPQHF; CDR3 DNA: TGTGCCAGCTCACCGACAACAGGGTACCAGCCCCAGCATTTT
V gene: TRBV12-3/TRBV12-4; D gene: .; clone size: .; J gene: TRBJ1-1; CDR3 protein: CAGGGMNTEAFF; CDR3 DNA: TGTGCCGGCGGGGGTATGAACACTGAAGCTTTCTTT
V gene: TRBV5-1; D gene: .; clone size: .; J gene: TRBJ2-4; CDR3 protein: CASSSPGQPNIQYF; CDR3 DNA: TGCGCCAGCAGCAGCCCTGGACAGCCAAACATTCAGTACTTC
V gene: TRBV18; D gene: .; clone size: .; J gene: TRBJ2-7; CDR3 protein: CASTTGPTVSYEQYF; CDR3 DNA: TGTGCCAGCACGACTGGCCCGACAGTCTCCTACGAGCAGTACTTC
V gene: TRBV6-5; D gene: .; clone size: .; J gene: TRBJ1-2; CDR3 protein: CASSRAGNYGYTF; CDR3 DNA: TGTGCCAGCAGCCGGGCAGGGAACTATGGCTACACCTTC
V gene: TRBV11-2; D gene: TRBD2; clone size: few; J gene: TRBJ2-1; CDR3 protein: CASSLVAGSSYNEQFF; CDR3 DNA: TGTGCCAGCAGCTTAGTAGCGGGTTCTTCCTACAATGAGCAGTTCTTC
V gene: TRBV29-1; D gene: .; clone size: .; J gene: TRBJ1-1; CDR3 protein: CSAGHRDAEAFF; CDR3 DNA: TGCAGCGCCGGTCACAGGGACGCTGAAGCTTTCTTT
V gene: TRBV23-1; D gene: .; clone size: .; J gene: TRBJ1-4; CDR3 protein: CASSLGVVGEKLFF; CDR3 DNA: TGCGCCAGCAGTCTAGGGGTAGTAGGGGAAAAACTGTTTTTT
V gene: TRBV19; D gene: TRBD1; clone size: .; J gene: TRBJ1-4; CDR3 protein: CASTMTGADEKLFF; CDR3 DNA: TGTGCCAGTACTATGACAGGGGCGGATGAAAAACTGTTTTTT
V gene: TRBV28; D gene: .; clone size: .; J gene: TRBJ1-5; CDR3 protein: CASRGGTYQPQHF; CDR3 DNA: TGTGCCAGCAGGGGCGGGACGTATCAGCCCCAGCATTTT
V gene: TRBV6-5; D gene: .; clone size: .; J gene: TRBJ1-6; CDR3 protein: CASRVEGNSPLHF; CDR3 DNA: TGTGCCAGCAGGGTGGAGGGAAATTCACCCCTCCACTTT
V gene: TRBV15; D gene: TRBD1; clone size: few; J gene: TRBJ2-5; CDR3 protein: CATSTGDRGETQYF; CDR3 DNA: TGTGCCACCAGCACGGGGGACAGGGGAGAGACCCAGTACTTC
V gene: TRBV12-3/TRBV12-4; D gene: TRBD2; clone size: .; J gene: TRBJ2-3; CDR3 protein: CASRRGGTDTQYF; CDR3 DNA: TGTGCCAGCAGACGGGGGGGGACAGATACGCAGTATTTT
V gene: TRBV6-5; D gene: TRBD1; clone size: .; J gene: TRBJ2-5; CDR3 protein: CASSYPYRGQETQYF; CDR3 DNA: TGTGCCAGCAGTTACCCTTACAGGGGTCAAGAGACCCAGTACTTC
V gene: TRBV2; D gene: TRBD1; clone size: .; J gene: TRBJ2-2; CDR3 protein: CASQGGENTGELFF; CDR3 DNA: TGTGCCAGCCAAGGGGGCGAGAACACCGGGGAGCTGTTTTTT
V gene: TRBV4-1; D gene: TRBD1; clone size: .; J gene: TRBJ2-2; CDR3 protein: CASSRDRGKGELFF; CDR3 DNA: TGCGCCAGCAGCCGAGACAGGGGGAAAGGGGAGCTGTTTTTT
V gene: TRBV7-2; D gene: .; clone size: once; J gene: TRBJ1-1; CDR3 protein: CASSLALGPEAFF; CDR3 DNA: TGTGCCAGCAGCTTAGCGCTGGGGCCCGAAGCTTTCTTT
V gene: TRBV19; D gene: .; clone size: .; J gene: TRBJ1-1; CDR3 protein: CASSIREAGRIYTEAFF; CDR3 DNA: TGTGCCAGTAGTATAAGGGAGGCTGGGCGTATTTACACTGAAGCTTTCTTT
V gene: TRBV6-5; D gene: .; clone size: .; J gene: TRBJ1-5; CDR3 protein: CASTRAVNQPQHF; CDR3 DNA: TGTGCCAGCACCAGGGCTGTTAATCAGCCCCAGCATTTT
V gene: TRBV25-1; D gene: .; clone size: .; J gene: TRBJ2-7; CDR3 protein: CASSGTSTALGQYF; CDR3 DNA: TGTGCCAGCAGTGGGACGTCGACAGCTTTAGGGCAGTACTTC
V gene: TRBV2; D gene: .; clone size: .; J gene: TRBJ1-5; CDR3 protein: CASSGRVNQPQHF; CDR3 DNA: TGTGCCAGCAGTGGACGGGTAAATCAGCCCCAGCATTTT
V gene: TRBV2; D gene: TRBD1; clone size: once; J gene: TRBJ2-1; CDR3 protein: CASSGQGAMQFF; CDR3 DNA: TGTGCCAGCAGCGGACAGGGGGCCATGCAGTTCTTC
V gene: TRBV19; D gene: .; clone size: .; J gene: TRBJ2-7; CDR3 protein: CATGTYEQYF; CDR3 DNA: TGTGCCACCGGGACATACGAGCAGTACTTC
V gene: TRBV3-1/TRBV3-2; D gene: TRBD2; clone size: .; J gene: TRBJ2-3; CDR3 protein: CASSLNSGTTDTQYF; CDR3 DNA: TGTGCCAGCAGCTTAAACAGCGGGACCACAGATACGCAGTATTTT
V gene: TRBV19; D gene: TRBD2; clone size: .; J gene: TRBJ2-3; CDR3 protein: CASSISAGESTDTQYF; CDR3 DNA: TGTGCCAGTAGTATATCGGCGGGGGAAAGCACAGATACGCAGTATTTT
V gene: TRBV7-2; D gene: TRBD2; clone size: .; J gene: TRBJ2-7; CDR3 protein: CASSWKAGGSEQYF; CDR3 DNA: TGTGCCAGCAGCTGGAAAGCGGGGGGGTCGGAGCAGTACTTC
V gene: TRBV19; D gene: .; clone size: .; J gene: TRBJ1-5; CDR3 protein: CASSASRHLAQHF; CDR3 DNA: TGTGCCAGTAGTGCCTCCCGGCACCTAGCCCAGCATTTT
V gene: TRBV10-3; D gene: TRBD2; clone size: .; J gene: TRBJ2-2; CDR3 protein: CAISPTSGGVGELFF; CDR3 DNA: TGTGCCATCAGTCCGACTAGCGGGGGGGTCGGGGAGCTGTTTTTT
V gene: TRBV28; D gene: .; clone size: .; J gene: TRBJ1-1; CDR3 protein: CASTTFPGGTEAFF; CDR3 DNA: TGTGCCAGCACCACTTTCCCGGGAGGGACTGAAGCTTTCTTT
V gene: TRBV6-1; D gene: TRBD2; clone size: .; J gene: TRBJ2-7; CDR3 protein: CASSVQRGALLAYEQYF; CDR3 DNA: TGTGCCAGCAGTGTACAGCGGGGGGCCTTATTGGCCTACGAGCAGTACTTC
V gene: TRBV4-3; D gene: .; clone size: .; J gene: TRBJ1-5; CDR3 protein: CASSLGEGQPQHF; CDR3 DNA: TGCGCCAGCAGCCTGGGGGAGGGTCAGCCCCAGCATTTT
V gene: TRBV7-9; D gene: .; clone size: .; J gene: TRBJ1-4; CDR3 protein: CASIPRGGANEKLFF; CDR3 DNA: TGTGCCAGCATCCCTAGGGGAGGAGCTAATGAAAAACTGTTTTTT
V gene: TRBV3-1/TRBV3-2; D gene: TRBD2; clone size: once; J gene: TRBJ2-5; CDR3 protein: CASSQGLAGGRRETQYF; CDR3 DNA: TGTGCCAGCAGCCAAGGGCTAGCGGGAGGAAGGCGGGAGACCCAGTACTTC
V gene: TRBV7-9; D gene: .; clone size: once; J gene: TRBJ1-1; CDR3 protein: CASSFTGDLNTEAFF; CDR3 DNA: TGTGCCAGCAGCTTCACGGGGGATTTAAACACTGAAGCTTTCTTT
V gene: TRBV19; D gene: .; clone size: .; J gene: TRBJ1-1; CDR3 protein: CASSIAGGNTEAFF; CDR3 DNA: TGTGCCAGTAGTATAGCGGGGGGAAACACTGAAGCTTTCTTT
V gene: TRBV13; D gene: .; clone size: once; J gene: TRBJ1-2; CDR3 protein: CASSAGRDLSVYGYTF; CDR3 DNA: TGTGCCAGTTCGGCCGGGCGGGACCTTAGTGTCTATGGCTACACCTTC
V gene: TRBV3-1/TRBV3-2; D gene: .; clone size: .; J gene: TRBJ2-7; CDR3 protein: CASSLSGVSYEQYF; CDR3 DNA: TGTGCCAGCAGCCTTTCAGGGGTATCGTACGAGCAGTACTTC
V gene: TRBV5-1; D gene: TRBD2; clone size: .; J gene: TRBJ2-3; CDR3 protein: CASSTSLAGAGTDTQYF; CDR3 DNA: TGCGCCAGCAGCACCTCCTTAGCGGGGGCTGGCACAGATACGCAGTATTTT
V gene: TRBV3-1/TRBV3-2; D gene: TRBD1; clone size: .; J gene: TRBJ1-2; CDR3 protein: CASSPAGTAYGYTF; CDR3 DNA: TGTGCCAGCAGCCCTGCTGGGACAGCCTATGGCTACACCTTC
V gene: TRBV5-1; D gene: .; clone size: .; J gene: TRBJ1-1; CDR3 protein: CASSLGAQLEAFF; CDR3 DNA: TGCGCCAGCAGCTTGGGGGCTCAGCTTGAAGCTTTCTTT
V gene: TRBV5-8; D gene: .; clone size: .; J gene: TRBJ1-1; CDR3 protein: CASSLRRPGSEAFF; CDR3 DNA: TGTGCCAGCAGCTTGCGCAGGCCGGGATCTGAAGCTTTCTTT
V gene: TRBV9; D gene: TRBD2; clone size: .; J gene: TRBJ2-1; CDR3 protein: CASSATSGFNEQFF; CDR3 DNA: TGTGCCAGCAGCGCGACTAGCGGGTTCAATGAGCAGTTCTTC
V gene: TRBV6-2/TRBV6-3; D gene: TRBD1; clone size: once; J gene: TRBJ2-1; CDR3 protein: CASSYPDWDRRSDEQFF; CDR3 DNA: TGTGCCAGCAGTTACCCCGACTGGGACAGGCGGTCCGATGAGCAGTTCTTC
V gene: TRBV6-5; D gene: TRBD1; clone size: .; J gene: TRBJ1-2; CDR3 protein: CASSYSPRGAGYGYTF; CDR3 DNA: TGTGCCAGCAGTTACTCCCCCAGGGGGGCAGGTTATGGCTACACCTTC
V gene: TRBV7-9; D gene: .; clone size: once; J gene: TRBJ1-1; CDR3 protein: CASSLTGPGAFF; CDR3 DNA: TGTGCCAGCAGCCTCACAGGTCCCGGGGCTTTCTTT
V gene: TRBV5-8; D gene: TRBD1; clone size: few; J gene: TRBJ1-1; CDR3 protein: CASSSTRLTGTTEAFF; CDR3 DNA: TGTGCCAGCAGCTCGACCCGACTGACAGGGACCACTGAAGCTTTCTTT
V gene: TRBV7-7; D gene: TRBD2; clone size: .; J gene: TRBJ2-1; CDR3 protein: CASSLGASGHNEQFF; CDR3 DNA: TGTGCTAGCAGCTTAGGGGCTAGCGGACACAATGAGCAGTTCTTC
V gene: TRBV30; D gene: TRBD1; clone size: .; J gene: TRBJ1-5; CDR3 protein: CAWEDRGNNQPQHF; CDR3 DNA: TGTGCCTGGGAGGACAGGGGAAACAATCAGCCCCAGCATTTT
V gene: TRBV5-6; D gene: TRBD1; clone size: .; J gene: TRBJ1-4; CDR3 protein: CASSFRTTGATTNEKLFF; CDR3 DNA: TGTGCCAGCAGCTTCCGGACTACAGGGGCGACAACTAATGAAAAACTGTTTTTT
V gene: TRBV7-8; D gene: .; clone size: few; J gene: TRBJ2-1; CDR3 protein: CASSPRLLHEQFF; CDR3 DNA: TGTGCCAGCAGCCCACGACTGTTGCATGAGCAGTTCTTC
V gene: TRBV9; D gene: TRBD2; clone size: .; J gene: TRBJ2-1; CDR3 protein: CASSVSAGQGTNEQFF; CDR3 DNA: TGTGCCAGCAGCGTCTCAGCGGGGCAAGGTACCAATGAGCAGTTCTTC
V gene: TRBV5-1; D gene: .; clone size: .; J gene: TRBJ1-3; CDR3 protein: CASSRDSWDSGNTIYF; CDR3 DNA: TGCGCCAGCAGCCGAGACAGTTGGGACTCTGGAAACACCATATATTTT
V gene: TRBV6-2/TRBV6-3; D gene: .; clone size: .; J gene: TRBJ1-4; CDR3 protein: CASSYSRVGKLFF; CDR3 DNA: TGTGCCAGCAGTTACTCGAGGGTTGGAAAACTGTTTTTT
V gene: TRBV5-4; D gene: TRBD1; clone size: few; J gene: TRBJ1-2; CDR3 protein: CASSLVSGQRTYGYTF; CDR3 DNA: TGTGCCAGCAGCTTAGTTTCGGGACAGAGAACCTATGGCTACACCTTC
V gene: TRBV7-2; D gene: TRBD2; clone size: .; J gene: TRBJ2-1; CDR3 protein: CASTPTGTNYNEQFF; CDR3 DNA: TGTGCCAGCACACCCACCGGGACTAACTACAATGAGCAGTTCTTC
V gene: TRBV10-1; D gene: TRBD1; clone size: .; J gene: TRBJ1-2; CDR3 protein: CASSEQTGAPNYGYTF; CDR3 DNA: TGCGCCAGCAGTGAGCAGACAGGGGCTCCTAACTATGGCTACACCTTC
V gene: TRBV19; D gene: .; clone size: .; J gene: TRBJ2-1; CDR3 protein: CASSPPYNEQFF; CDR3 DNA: TGTGCCAGTAGTCCTCCTTACAATGAGCAGTTCTTC